This paragraph covers one TCR beta chain sequence. Its cognate antigen is unknown. These data belong to a study of T cells in Graves' hyperthyroidism and ophthalmopathy. Study outcomes and limitations: Blood also contained most expanded thyroid clonotypes above 0.001.

The CDR3 consists of 14 residues. The V end was cut by 3 bases, the J end by 8 bases, with 13 bases between. The germline gives CDR1 MNHGY, CDR2 SVAAGI. At first hyperthyroidism diagnosis, before any ophthalmopathy symptoms, the blood sample was collected. This sample holds PBMCs from less than 13 ml fresh peripheral blood. Amplification yielded TCR beta CDR3 regions, with RNA transcripts as the source. The study used the HTBI primer set for a first-round RT-PCR of the TCR CDR3. TCRdb itself ran the multiplex PCR reads through MiXCR, one entry per CDR3 protein. The sample has over 700,000 distinct CDR3 sequences; around 20% are singletons.

Sequenced sample: blood. The receptor was derived from a woman aged 45-60 years with Graves' hyperthyroidism that later progressed to Graves' ophthalmopathy. The chain couples TRBV6-9 to TRBJ1-4, with D perhaps TRBD1 (6 bases). As DNA, the CDR3 is TGTGCCAGCAGTTACGTACGGGGGGGCGAAAAACTGTTTTTT. Amino acids: CASSYVRGGEKLFF.